These T cell receptor beta chains were read from a single sample in a study of T cells in Graves' hyperthyroidism and ophthalmopathy. TCRdb reprocessed the multiplex PCR reads with MiXCR, giving one entry per CDR3 protein. The sample carries over 250,000 distinct CDR3 sequences, about 20% recorded once. Sequenced: blood. These receptors all come from a man aged 25 to 40 with Graves' ophthalmopathy. Both conserved end residues are part of each CDR3. A D gene is named only where the DNA matches it firmly. Expanded clones are given a class, and other clones once, few, many or no size at all.

J gene: TRBJ2-7; V gene: TRBV5-1; D gene: TRBD1; clone size: many; CDR3 length: 15; CDR3 DNA: TGCGCCAGCAGCCGGCGGACAGGGGGCTCTGGCGAGCAGTACTTC; CDR3 protein: CASSRRTGGSGEQYF
J gene: TRBJ1-3; V gene: TRBV5-6; D gene: TRBD1; clone size: NA; CDR3 length: 16; CDR3 DNA: TGTGCCAGCAGCTCACGGACAGGCGGGCCTGGAAACACCATATATTTT; CDR3 protein: CASSSRTGGPGNTIYF
J gene: TRBJ1-4; V gene: TRBV12-3/TRBV12-4; D gene: TRBD1; clone size: NA; CDR3 length: 15; CDR3 DNA: TGTGCCAGCAGTTTGCGACACGACAGGGAAGGAAAACTGTTTTTT; CDR3 protein: CASSLRHDREGKLFF
J gene: TRBJ1-1; V gene: TRBV7-2; D gene: TRBD1; clone size: few; CDR3 length: 16; CDR3 DNA: TGTGCCAGCAAAAGACAGACAGGGGGCGAGAACACTGAAGCTTTCTTT; CDR3 protein: CASKRQTGGENTEAFF
J gene: TRBJ1-6; V gene: TRBV5-8; D gene: TRBD1; clone size: few; CDR3 length: 15; CDR3 DNA: TGTGCCAGCAGTCGACAGGGGCATTATAATTCACCCCTCCACTTT; CDR3 protein: CASSRQGHYNSPLHF
J gene: TRBJ1-1; V gene: TRBV14; D gene: NA; clone size: NA; CDR3 length: 14; CDR3 DNA: TGTGCCAGCAGCCAACGGGGGGTCGCGTGGCGGGCTTTCTTT; CDR3 protein: CASSQRGVAWRAFF
J gene: TRBJ1-2; V gene: TRBV5-1; D gene: TRBD1; clone size: NA; CDR3 length: 14; CDR3 DNA: TGCGCCAGCAGCTCAGGGGGGCTTCAGTATGGCTACACCTTC; CDR3 protein: CASSSGGLQYGYTF
J gene: TRBJ2-7; V gene: TRBV11-2; D gene: NA; clone size: many; CDR3 length: 15; CDR3 DNA: TGTGCCAGCAGCTTGGACGGGACACCTTTTTACGAGCAGTACTTC; CDR3 protein: CASSLDGTPFYEQYF
J gene: TRBJ2-2; V gene: TRBV5-1; D gene: TRBD2; clone size: NA; CDR3 length: 16; CDR3 DNA: TGCGCCAGCAGCTTATCCCCAGCGGGAGGGACCGGGGAGCTGTTTTTT; CDR3 protein: CASSLSPAGGTGELFF
J gene: TRBJ2-1; V gene: TRBV28; D gene: NA; clone size: many; CDR3 length: 11; CDR3 DNA: TGTGCCAGCAAGGACCTCAATGAGCAGTTCTTC; CDR3 protein: CASKDLNEQFF
J gene: TRBJ2-1; V gene: TRBV7-9; D gene: NA; clone size: many; CDR3 length: 15; CDR3 DNA: TGTGCCAGCAGGGACCGGGGGAGCTCCTACAATGAGCAGTTCTTC; CDR3 protein: CASRDRGSSYNEQFF
J gene: TRBJ1-1; V gene: TRBV28; D gene: NA; clone size: many; CDR3 length: 13; CDR3 DNA: TGTGCCAGCACGGGTACGTGGAACACTGAAGCTTTCTTT; CDR3 protein: CASTGTWNTEAFF
J gene: TRBJ2-3; V gene: TRBV11-2; D gene: NA; clone size: few; CDR3 length: 14; CDR3 DNA: TGTGCCAGCAGCCTCAGAGACCTTGGAGATACGCAGTATTTT; CDR3 protein: CASSLRDLGDTQYF
J gene: TRBJ1-2; V gene: TRBV5-1; D gene: NA; clone size: NA; CDR3 length: 13; CDR3 DNA: TGCGCCAGCAGCTTGAATCCGGAGTATGGCTACACCTTC; CDR3 protein: CASSLNPEYGYTF
J gene: TRBJ2-1; V gene: TRBV12-3/TRBV12-4; D gene: NA; clone size: NA; CDR3 length: 14; CDR3 DNA: TGTGCCAGCAGTTTACGCATGACTACCAATGAGCAGTTCTTC; CDR3 protein: CASSLRMTTNEQFF
J gene: TRBJ2-7; V gene: TRBV11-3; D gene: NA; clone size: many; CDR3 length: 13; CDR3 DNA: TGTGCCAGCAGCCTACCCAGTCTCTACGAGCAGTACTTC; CDR3 protein: CASSLPSLYEQYF
J gene: TRBJ2-3; V gene: TRBV30; D gene: TRBD1; clone size: few; CDR3 length: 14; CDR3 DNA: TGTGCCTGGGACAGGGGGTCCGCCCCAGATACGCAGTATTTT; CDR3 protein: CAWDRGSAPDTQYF
J gene: TRBJ2-1; V gene: TRBV12-3/TRBV12-4; D gene: TRBD2; clone size: NA; CDR3 length: 16; CDR3 DNA: TGTGCCAGCAGTGTGCTAGCGGGAGGGCCCCACAATGAGCAGTTCTTC; CDR3 protein: CASSVLAGGPHNEQFF
J gene: TRBJ1-5; V gene: TRBV20-1; D gene: NA; clone size: many; CDR3 length: 17; CDR3 DNA: TGCAGTGCCGCTCGTGGCAGCCTCTGGATAGGCAATCAGCCCCAGCATTTT; CDR3 protein: CSAARGSLWIGNQPQHF
J gene: TRBJ2-7; V gene: TRBV28; D gene: NA; clone size: many; CDR3 length: 12; CDR3 DNA: TGTGCCAGCAGTCCCCTCATCTACGAGCAGTACTTC; CDR3 protein: CASSPLIYEQYF
J gene: TRBJ2-1; V gene: TRBV12-3/TRBV12-4; D gene: NA; clone size: NA; CDR3 length: 14; CDR3 DNA: TGTGCCAGCAGTTTGAGACTATTGGATAGTGAGCAGTTCTTC; CDR3 protein: CASSLRLLDSEQFF
J gene: TRBJ1-1; V gene: TRBV6-1; D gene: NA; clone size: many; CDR3 length: 11; CDR3 DNA: TGTGCCAGCATCGACACCACCGAAGCTTTCTTT; CDR3 protein: CASIDTTEAFF
J gene: TRBJ1-6; V gene: TRBV27; D gene: NA; clone size: few; CDR3 length: 16; CDR3 DNA: TGTGCCAGCAGTTTAGAAGGGAGGGAGGAGAGTTCACCCCTCCACTTT; CDR3 protein: CASSLEGREESSPLHF
J gene: TRBJ1-2; V gene: TRBV28; D gene: NA; clone size: NA; CDR3 length: 15; CDR3 DNA: TGTGCCAGCAGTTTATTGGGACGCATCAACTATAGCTACACCTTC; CDR3 protein: CASSLLGRINYSYTF
J gene: TRBJ2-3; V gene: TRBV5-6; D gene: NA; clone size: NA; CDR3 length: 14; CDR3 DNA: TGTGCCAGCAGCTGGACTTGGGCGACAGATACGCAGTATTTT; CDR3 protein: CASSWTWATDTQYF
J gene: TRBJ1-4; V gene: TRBV6-1; D gene: TRBD1; clone size: few; CDR3 length: 14; CDR3 DNA: TGTGCCAGCGGAAGGGACAGGAAAAATGAAAAACTGTTTTTT; CDR3 protein: CASGRDRKNEKLFF
J gene: TRBJ2-7; V gene: TRBV20-1; D gene: NA; clone size: many; CDR3 length: 13; CDR3 DNA: TGCAGTGCTAGTTTTGGCGGGAAGTACGAGCAGTACTTC; CDR3 protein: CSASFGGKYEQYF
J gene: TRBJ2-6; V gene: TRBV7-9; D gene: TRBD1; clone size: NA; CDR3 length: 16; CDR3 DNA: TGTGCCACCCTGGGACAGGGAGTAACTGGGGCCAACGTCCTGACTTTC; CDR3 protein: CATLGQGVTGANVLTF
J gene: TRBJ2-3; V gene: TRBV7-6; D gene: TRBD2; clone size: NA; CDR3 length: 15; CDR3 DNA: TGTGCCAGCAGCTTCAGCAGCGGGAGTTCAGATACGCAGTATTTT; CDR3 protein: CASSFSSGSSDTQYF
J gene: TRBJ2-1; V gene: TRBV12-3/TRBV12-4; D gene: TRBD2; clone size: many; CDR3 length: 15; CDR3 DNA: TGTGCCAGCAGTCCCCTAGCGGGAGGGCTGCCTGAGCAGTTCTTC; CDR3 protein: CASSPLAGGLPEQFF
J gene: TRBJ2-6; V gene: TRBV30; D gene: NA; clone size: NA; CDR3 length: 16; CDR3 DNA: TGTGCCTGGAGAAAAGTTGGGGAAGGGGGGGCCAACGTCCTGACTTTC; CDR3 protein: CAWRKVGEGGANVLTF
J gene: TRBJ1-1; V gene: TRBV6-5; D gene: NA; clone size: NA; CDR3 length: 15; CDR3 DNA: TGTGCCAGCAGTTACTCCCTCAGGGCGAACACTGAAGCTTTCTTT; CDR3 protein: CASSYSLRANTEAFF
J gene: TRBJ1-2; V gene: TRBV6-1; D gene: TRBD1; clone size: NA; CDR3 length: 15; CDR3 DNA: TGTGCCAGCAGCCATCTTGGGACAGGGAGAGATGGCTACACCTTC; CDR3 protein: CASSHLGTGRDGYTF
J gene: TRBJ2-1; V gene: TRBV5-1; D gene: TRBD2; clone size: many; CDR3 length: 14; CDR3 DNA: TGCGCCAGCAGGGGACTAGCGGCCCTTAACGAGCAGTTCTTC; CDR3 protein: CASRGLAALNEQFF
J gene: TRBJ2-1; V gene: TRBV11-2; D gene: TRBD2; clone size: once; CDR3 length: 16; CDR3 DNA: TGTGCCAGCAGTCGCGCCGGGACTAGCGGGAGAAATGAGCAGTTCTTC; CDR3 protein: CASSRAGTSGRNEQFF
J gene: TRBJ1-5; V gene: TRBV4-1; D gene: TRBD1; clone size: NA; CDR3 length: 17; CDR3 DNA: TGCGCCAGCAACCCTACTCCGGGACAGAGTAGCAATCAGCCCCAGCATTTT; CDR3 protein: CASNPTPGQSSNQPQHF